The clone carrying this T cell receptor (beta chain) has a handful of counts. Its antigen is unidentified. The record originates from a study of OX40 agonist ivuxolimab in advanced cancers. The table came from immunoSEQ multiplex PCR; TCRdb's copy has only in-frame clones and leaves some out. The table records fewer than 35,000 clones, 81% of them present only once. Points from the study as a whole: More expanded clones were found, on average, in CD8+ than in CD4+ T cells. Undetermined was the antigen specificity of the expanded peripheral T cells. With doses of 0.1 to 3.0 mg/kg, CD4+ and CD8+ blood T cells had undergone clonal expansion by week 6.

Blood was sampled at baseline, cycle 4 day 1, and cycle 7 day 1. Germline loops: CDR1 SGHTA, CDR2 FQGNSA. The length of the CDR3 is 15 residues. V shed 1 base and J shed 1 base, with 8 bases lying between them. The sample here was CD4+ or CD8+ T cells sorted from blood, taken in a trial of the OX40 agonist ivuxolimab. V is TRBV7-2 and J is TRBJ1-5; no clear D gene. The receptor was derived from an adult with an advanced solid tumor such as melanoma, head and neck, liver or kidney cancer. CDR3 sequence (DNA): TGTGCCAGCAGCTTAGAGCCCAGGAGCAATCAGCCCCAGCATTTT. Translating it yields CASSLEPRSNQPQHF.